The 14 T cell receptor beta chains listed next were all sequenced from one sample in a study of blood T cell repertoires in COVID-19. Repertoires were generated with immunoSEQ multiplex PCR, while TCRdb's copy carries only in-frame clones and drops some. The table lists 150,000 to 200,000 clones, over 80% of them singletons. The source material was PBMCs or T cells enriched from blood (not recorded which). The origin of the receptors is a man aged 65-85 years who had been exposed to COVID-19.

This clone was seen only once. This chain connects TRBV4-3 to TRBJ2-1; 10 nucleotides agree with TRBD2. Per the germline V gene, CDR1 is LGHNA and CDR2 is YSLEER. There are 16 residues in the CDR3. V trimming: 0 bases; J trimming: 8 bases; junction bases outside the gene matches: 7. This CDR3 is CASSQEERGGRYEQFF. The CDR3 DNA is TGCGCCAGCAGCCAAGAGGAGCGGGGGGGCAGGTATGAGCAGTTCTTC.

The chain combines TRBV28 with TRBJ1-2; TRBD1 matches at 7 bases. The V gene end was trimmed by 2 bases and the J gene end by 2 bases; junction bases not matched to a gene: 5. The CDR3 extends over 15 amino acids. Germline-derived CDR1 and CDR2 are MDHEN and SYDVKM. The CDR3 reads CASSLGGTANYGYTF. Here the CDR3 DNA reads TGTGCCAGCAGTTTAGGGGGGACAGCCAACTATGGCTACACCTTC.

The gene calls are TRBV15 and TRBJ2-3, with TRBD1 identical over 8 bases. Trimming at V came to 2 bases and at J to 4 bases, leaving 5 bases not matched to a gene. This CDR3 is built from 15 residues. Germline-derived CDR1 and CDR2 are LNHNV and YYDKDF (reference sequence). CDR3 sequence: CATSRSRQGSDTQYF. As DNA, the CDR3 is TGTGCCACCAGCAGATCCCGACAGGGGTCAGATACGCAGTATTTT. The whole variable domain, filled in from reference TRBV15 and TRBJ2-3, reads DAMVIQNPRYQVTQFGKPVTLSCSQTLNHNVMYWYQQKSSQAPKLLFHYYDKDFNNEADTPDNFQSRRPNTSFCFLDIRSPGLGDTAMYLCATSRSRQGSDTQYFGPGTRLTVL.

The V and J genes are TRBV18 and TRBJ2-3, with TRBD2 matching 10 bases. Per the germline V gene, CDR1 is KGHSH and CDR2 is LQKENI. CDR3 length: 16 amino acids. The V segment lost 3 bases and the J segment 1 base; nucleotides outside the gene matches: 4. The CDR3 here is CASSPIAGGRTDTQYF. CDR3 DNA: TGTGCCAGCTCACCTATAGCGGGGGGACGCACAGATACGCAGTATTTT.

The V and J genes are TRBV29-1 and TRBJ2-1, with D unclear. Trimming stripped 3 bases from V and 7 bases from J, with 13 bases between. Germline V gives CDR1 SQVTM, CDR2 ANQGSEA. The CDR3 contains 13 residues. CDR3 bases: TGCAGCGTTGAGTCTCCGTCTACTAATGAGCAGTTCTTC. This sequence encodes CSVESPSTNEQFF.

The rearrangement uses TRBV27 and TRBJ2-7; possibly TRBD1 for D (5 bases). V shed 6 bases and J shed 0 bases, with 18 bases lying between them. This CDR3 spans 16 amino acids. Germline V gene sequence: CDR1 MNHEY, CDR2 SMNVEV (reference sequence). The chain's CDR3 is CASRAFDSSSSYEQYF. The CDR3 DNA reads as TGTGCCAGCAGAGCCTTCGACAGCTCGAGCTCCTACGAGCAGTACTTC.

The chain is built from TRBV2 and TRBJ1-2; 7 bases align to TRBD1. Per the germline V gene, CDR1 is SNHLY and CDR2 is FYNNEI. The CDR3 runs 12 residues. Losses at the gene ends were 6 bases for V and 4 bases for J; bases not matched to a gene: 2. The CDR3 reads CASRQGPYGYTF. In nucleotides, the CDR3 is TGTGCCAGCAGACAGGGGCCCTATGGCTACACCTTC. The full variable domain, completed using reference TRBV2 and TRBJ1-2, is EPEVTQTPSHQVTQMGQEVILRCVPISNHLYFYWYRQILGQKVEFLVSFYNNEISEKSEIFDDQFSVERPDGSNFTLKIRSTKLEDSAMYFCASRQGPYGYTFGSGTRLTVV.

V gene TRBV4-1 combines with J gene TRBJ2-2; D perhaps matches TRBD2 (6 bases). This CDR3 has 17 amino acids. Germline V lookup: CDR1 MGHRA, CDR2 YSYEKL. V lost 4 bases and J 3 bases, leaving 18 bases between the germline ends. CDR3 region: CASSPRSGGPYTGELFF. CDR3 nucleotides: TGCGCCAGCAGCCCCCGCAGCGGAGGGCCTTACACCGGGGAGCTGTTTTTT.

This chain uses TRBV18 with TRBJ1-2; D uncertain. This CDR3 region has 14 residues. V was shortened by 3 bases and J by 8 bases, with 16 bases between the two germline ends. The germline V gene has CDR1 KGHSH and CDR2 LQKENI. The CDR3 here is CASSPMGAMWGYTF. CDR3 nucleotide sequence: TGTGCCAGCTCACCGATGGGCGCCATGTGGGGCTACACCTTC.

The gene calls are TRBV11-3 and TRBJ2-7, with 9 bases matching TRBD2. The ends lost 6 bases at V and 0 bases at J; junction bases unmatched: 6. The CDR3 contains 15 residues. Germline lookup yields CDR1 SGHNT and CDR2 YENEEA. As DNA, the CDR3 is TGTGCCAGCAGTCGACTAGCGGTTAGCTCCTACGAGCAGTACTTC. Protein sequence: CASSRLAVSSYEQYF.

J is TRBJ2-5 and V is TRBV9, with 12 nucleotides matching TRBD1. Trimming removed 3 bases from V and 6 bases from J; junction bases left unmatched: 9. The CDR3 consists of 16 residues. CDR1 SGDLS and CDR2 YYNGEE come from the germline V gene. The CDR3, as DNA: TGTGCCAGCAGCGGAGCCGGGACAGGGGGCGTAAAGACCCAGTACTTC. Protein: CASSGAGTGGVKTQYF.

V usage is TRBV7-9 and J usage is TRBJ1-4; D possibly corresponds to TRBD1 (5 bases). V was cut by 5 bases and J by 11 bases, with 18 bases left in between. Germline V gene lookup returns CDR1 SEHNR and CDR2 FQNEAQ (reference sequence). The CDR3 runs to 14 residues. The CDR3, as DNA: TGTGCCAGCAGCGAAGGGGTCGCGGGGCTTAAACTGTTTTTT. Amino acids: CASSEGVAGLKLFF.

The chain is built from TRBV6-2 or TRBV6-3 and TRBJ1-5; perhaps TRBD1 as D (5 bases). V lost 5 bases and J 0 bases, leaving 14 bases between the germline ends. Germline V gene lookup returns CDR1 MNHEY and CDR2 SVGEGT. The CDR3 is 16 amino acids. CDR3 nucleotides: TGTGCCAGCAGTCGCATGACAGCTTATAGCAATCAGCCCCAGCATTTT. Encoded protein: CASSRMTAYSNQPQHF.

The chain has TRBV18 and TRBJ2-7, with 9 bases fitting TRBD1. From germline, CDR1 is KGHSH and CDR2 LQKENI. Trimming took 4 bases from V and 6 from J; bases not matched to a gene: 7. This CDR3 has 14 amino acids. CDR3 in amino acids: CASSLRTGEGEQYF. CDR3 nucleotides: TGTGCCAGCTCACTCCGGACAGGGGAGGGCGAGCAGTACTTC.